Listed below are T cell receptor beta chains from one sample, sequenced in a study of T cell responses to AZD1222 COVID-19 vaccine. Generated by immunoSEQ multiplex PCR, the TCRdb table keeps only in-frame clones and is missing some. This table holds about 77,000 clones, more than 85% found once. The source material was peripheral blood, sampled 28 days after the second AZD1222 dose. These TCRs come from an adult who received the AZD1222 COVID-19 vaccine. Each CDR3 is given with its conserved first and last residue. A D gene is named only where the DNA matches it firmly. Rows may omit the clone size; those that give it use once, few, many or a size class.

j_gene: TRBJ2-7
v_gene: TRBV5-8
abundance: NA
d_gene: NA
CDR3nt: TGTGCCAGCTTCCGTGGGTACCGGGGCGTCAGCTTC
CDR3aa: CASFRGYRGVSF

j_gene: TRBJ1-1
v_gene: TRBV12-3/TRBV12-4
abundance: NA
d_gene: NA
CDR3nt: TGTGCCAGCAGGACGGAGGTGGGCACTGAAGCTTTCTTT
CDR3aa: CASRTEVGTEAFF

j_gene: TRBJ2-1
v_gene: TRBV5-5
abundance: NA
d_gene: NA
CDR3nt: TGTGCCAGCAGCTTGGCCGCTATGGACGGACCCTACAATGAGCAGTTCTTC
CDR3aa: CASSLAAMDGPYNEQFF

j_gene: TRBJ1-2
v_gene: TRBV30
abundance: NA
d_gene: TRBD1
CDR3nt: TGTGCCTGGAGTGTACACACAGGGGAGAATGGCTACACCTTC
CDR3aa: CAWSVHTGENGYTF

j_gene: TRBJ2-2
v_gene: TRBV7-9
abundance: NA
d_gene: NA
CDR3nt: TGTGCCAGCAGTCACCCTGGGGTGGCGGACGGGAGATTTGGGGAGCTGTTTTTT
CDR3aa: CASSHPGVADGRFGELFF

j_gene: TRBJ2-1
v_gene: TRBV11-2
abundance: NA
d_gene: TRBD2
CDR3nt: TGTGCCAGCACCGGAGCGGGAGGGAACAATGAGCAGTTCTTC
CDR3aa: CASTGAGGNNEQFF

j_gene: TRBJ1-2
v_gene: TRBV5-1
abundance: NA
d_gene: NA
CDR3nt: TGCGCCAGCAGCTTGGATGAGCGGGGATATTGGGGCTACACCTTC
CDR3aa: CASSLDERGYWGYTF

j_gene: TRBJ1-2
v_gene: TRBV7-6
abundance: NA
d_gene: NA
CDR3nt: TGTGCCAGCAGCTTAGGGCTGGGTGAAGGCAGCTATGGCTACACCTTC
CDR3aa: CASSLGLGEGSYGYTF

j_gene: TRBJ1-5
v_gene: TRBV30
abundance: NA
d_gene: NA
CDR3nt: TGTGCCTGGAGTGTACGGGGAGACCAGCCCCAGCATTTT
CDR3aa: CAWSVRGDQPQHF

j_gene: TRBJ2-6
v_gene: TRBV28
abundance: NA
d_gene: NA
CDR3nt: TGTGCCAGCAGCTCAACAGAATCTGGGGCCAACGTCCTGACTTTC
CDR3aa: CASSSTESGANVLTF

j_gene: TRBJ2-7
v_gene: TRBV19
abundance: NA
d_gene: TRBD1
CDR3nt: TGTGCCAGTAGCGACAGGGCAGACTACGAGCAGTACTTC
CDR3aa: CASSDRADYEQYF

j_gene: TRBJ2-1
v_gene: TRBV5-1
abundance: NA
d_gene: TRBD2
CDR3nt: TGCGCCAGCAGCTTGGTTGCGGGAGACTACAATGAGCAGTTCTTC
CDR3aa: CASSLVAGDYNEQFF

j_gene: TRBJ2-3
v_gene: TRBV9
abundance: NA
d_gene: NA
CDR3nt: TGTGCCAGCAGCATCACACTAGGTTCAGATACGCAGTATTTT
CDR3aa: CASSITLGSDTQYF

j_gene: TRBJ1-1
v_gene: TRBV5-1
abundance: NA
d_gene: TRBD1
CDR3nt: TGCGCCAGCAGCTTAACGACAGGGTTGAACACTGAAGCTTTCTTT
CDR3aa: CASSLTTGLNTEAFF

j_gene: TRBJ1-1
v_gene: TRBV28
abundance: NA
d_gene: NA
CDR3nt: TGTGCCAGCAGTCCCCTGGGCAGGAGGCTCGAAGCTTTCTTT
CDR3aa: CASSPLGRRLEAFF

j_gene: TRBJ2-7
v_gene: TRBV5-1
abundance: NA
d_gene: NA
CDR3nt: TGCGCCAGCAGCTTAAGGGGGAACTCCTACGAGCAGTACTTC
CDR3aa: CASSLRGNSYEQYF

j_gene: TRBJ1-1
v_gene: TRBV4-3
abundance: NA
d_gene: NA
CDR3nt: TGCGCCAGCAGCCAAGACGCAGGGATAGGGACTGAAGCTTTCTTT
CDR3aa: CASSQDAGIGTEAFF

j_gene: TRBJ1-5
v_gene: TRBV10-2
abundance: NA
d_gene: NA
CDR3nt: TGCGCCAGCAGTGAGTTAGGGGAAGGCAATCAGCCCCAGCATTTT
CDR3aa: CASSELGEGNQPQHF

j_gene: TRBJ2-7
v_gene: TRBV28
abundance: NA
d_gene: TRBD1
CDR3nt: TGTGCCAGCATGACAGGGAACTCCTACGAGCAGTACTTC
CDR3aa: CASMTGNSYEQYF

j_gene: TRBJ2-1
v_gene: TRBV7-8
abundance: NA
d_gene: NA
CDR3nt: TGTGCCAGCAGCTTAGCGGGATCTTACAATGAGCAGTTCTTC
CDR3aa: CASSLAGSYNEQFF

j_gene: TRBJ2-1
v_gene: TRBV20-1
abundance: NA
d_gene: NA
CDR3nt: TGCAGTGCTAGTCCGAGTATCGGTTACAATGAGCAGTTCTTC
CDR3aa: CSASPSIGYNEQFF

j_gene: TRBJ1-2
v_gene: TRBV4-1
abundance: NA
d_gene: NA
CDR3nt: TGCGCCAGCAGCCAGGCCCCGCGGGGTAGGCACTATGGCTACACCTTC
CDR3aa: CASSQAPRGRHYGYTF

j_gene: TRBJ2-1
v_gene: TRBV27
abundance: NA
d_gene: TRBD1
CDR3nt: TGTGCCCCGGGACAGGGAGGTAATGAGCAGTTCTTC
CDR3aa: CAPGQGGNEQFF

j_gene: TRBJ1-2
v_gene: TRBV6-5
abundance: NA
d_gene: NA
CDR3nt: TGTGCCAGCGGGTACGGGGGTCCTTCTGGCTACACCTTC
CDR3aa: CASGYGGPSGYTF

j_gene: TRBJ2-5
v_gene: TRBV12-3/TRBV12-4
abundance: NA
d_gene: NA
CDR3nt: TGTGCCAGCAGTTTAACTAACACCCCGGCCCAGTACTTC
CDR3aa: CASSLTNTPAQYF

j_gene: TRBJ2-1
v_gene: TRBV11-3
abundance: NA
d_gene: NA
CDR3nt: TGTGCCAGCAGCTTACCGGGACTGTACAATGAGCAGTTCTTC
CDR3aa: CASSLPGLYNEQFF

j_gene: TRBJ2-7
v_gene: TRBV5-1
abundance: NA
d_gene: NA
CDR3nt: TGCGCCAGCAGTCTCAGGACAGTGAACCCCTACGAGCAGTACTTC
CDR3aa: CASSLRTVNPYEQYF

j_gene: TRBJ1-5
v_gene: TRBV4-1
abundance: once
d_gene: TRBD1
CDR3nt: TGCGCCAGCAGCGAGGGACAGGGTAGAAGTCAGCCCCAGCATTTT
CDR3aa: CASSEGQGRSQPQHF

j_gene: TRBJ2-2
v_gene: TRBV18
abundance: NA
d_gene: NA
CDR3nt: TGTGCCAGCTCACCGATTAGTCTCGTGGGAGTAGGAGACACCGGGGAGCTGTTTTTT
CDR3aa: CASSPISLVGVGDTGELFF

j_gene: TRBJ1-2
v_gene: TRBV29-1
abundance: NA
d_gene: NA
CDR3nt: TGCAGCGTTGAGGTACAGTCGACCGGGTCCTATGGCTACACCTTC
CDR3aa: CSVEVQSTGSYGYTF

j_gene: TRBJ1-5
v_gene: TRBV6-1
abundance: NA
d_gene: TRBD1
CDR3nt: TGTGCCAGCAGTGAAGCCCCTGGGACAGGGAGCAATCAGCCCCAGCATTTT
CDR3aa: CASSEAPGTGSNQPQHF

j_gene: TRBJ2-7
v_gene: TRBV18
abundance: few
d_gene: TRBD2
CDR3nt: TGTGCCAGCTCACCGGAGACTAGCGTAACCTACGAGCAGTACTTC
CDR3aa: CASSPETSVTYEQYF

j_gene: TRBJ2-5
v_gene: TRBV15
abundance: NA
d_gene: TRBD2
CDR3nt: TGTGCCACCAGCAGAGATAGCGGGAGACGGGAGACCCAGTACTTC
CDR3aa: CATSRDSGRRETQYF

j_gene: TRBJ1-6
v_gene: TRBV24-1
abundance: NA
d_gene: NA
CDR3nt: TGTGCCACCAGTGATGAAACCCGGGACGGGACACATAATTCACCCCTCCACTTT
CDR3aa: CATSDETRDGTHNSPLHF

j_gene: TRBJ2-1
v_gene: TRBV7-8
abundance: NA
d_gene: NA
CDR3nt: TGTGCCAGCAGCTTAGTGGCTAGCCCCCGAACCTTTAGGCAGTTCTTC
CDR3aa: CASSLVASPRTFRQFF

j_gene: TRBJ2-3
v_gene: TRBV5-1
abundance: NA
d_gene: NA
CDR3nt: TGCGCCAGCAGCTTGGCCGGAGATACGCAGTATTTT
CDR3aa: CASSLAGDTQYF

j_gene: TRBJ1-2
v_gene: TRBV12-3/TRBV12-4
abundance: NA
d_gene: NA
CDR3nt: TGTGCCAGCAGTTTACAGGGATATGGCTACACCTTC
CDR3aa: CASSLQGYGYTF

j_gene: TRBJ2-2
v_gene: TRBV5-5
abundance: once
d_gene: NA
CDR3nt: TGTGCCAGCAGCTTGGCTTTGCCCGGGGAGCTGTTTTTT
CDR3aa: CASSLALPGELFF

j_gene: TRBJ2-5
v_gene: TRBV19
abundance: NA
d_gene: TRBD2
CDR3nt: TGTGCCAGTAGCGCTAGCGGGCAAGAGACCCAGTACTTC
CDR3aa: CASSASGQETQYF

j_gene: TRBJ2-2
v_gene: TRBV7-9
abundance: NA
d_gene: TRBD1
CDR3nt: TGTGCCAGCAGCCGGACCGAGGGGGCCACCGGGGAGCTGTTTTTT
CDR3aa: CASSRTEGATGELFF

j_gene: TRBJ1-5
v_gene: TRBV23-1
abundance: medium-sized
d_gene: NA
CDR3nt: TGCGCCAGCAGTCACAGGGGCAATCAGCCCCAGCATTTT
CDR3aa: CASSHRGNQPQHF

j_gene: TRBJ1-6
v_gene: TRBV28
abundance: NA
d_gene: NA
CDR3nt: TGTGCCAGCAGGGCTTCTCGGGGCGGCCTGGGGACCCTCCACTTT
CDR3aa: CASRASRGGLGTLHF

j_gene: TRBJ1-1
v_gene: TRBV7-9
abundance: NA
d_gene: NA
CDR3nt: TGTGCCAGCAGCTTAGTCTTCGGACAAGGAATGAACACTGAAGCTTTCTTT
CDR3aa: CASSLVFGQGMNTEAFF

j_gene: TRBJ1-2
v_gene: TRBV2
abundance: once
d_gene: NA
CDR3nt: TGTGCCAGCAGTGACCAGGGAAGCTATGGCTACACCTTC
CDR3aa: CASSDQGSYGYTF

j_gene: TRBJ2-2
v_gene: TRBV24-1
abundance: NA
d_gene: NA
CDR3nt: TGTGCCACCAGTGAGGCAGGTGCAACCGGGGAGCTGTTTTTT
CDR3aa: CATSEAGATGELFF

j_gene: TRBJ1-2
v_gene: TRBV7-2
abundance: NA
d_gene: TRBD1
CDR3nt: TGTGCCAGCAGCCCTTGGACAGGGCCCTATGGCTACACCTTC
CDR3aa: CASSPWTGPYGYTF

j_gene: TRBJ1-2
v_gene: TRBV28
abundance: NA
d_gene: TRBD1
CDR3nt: TGTGCCAGCAGTACCGAGGGGGCGCTGAGCTACACCTTC
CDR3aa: CASSTEGALSYTF

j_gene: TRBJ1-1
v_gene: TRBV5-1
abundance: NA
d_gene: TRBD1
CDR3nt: TGCGCCAGCAGCTTTGACAGGGGAAATACTGAAGCTTTCTTT
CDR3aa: CASSFDRGNTEAFF

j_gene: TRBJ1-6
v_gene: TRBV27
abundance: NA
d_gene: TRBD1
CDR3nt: TGTGCCAGCAGTACCCGACAGGGGGTGAATTCACCCCTCCACTTT
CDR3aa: CASSTRQGVNSPLHF

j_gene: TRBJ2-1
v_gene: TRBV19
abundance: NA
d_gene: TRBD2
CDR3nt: TGTGCCAGTAGTCTCTGGACTAGCGGCTCCTACAATGAGCAGTTCTTC
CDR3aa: CASSLWTSGSYNEQFF

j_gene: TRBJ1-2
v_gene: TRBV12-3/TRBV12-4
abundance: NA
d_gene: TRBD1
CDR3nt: TGTGCCAGCAGGGGGACAGGGTCAGGTGGCTACACCTTC
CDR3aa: CASRGTGSGGYTF

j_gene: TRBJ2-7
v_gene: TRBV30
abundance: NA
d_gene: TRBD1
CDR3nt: TGTGCCTGGGGGACAGGGGGCAAGGACGAGCAGTACTTC
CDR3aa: CAWGTGGKDEQYF

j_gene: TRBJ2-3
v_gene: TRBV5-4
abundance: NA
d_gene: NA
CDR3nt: TGTGCCAGCAGCTTGGAGGCAGATACGCAGTATTTT
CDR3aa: CASSLEADTQYF

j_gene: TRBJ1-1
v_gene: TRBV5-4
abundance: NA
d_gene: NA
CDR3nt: TGTGCCAGCACCTCGAACACTGAAGCTTTCTTT
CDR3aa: CASTSNTEAFF

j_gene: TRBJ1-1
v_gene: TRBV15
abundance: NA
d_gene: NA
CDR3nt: TGTGCCACCAGCAGATCGACAGATCCGAACACTGAAGCTTTCTTT
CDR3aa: CATSRSTDPNTEAFF

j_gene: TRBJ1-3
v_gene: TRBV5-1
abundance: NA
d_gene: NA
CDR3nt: TGCGCCAGCAGCTTGGTTGACAGCGCCTCTGGAAACACCATATATTTT
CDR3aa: CASSLVDSASGNTIYF

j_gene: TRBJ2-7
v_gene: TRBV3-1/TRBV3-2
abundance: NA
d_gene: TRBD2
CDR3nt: TGTGCCAGCAGCCCCCCCCTAGCGGGACCATCATACGAGCAGTACTTC
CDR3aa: CASSPPLAGPSYEQYF

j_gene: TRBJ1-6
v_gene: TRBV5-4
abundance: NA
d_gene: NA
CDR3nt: TGTGCCAGCAGCTGGGGGGGGCGGGGAACTTCACCCCTCCACTTT
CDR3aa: CASSWGGRGTSPLHF